A selection of T cell receptor beta chains follows, all from one sample in a study of blood T cell repertoires in COVID-19. Sequencing used immunoSEQ multiplex PCR; TCRdb keeps in-frame clones, though not all of them. This sample has about 240,000 clones, with 75% to 90% found just once. The sequenced material came from peripheral blood. The source is a man aged 60 to 69 who had recovered from COVID-19. Each CDR3 is given with its conserved first and last residue. A D gene is named only where the DNA matches it firmly. Not all rows give a size; the values are once, few, many and, for expanded clones, a class.

V gene: TRBV30; D gene: .; clone size: .; J gene: TRBJ1-4; CDR3 DNA: TGTGCCTGGAAACCTGAGCCAACTAATGAAAAACTGTTTTTT; CDR3 protein: CAWKPEPTNEKLFF
V gene: TRBV12-5; D gene: .; clone size: once; J gene: TRBJ1-1; CDR3 DNA: TGTGCTAGTGGTTTGGTAAGGCGGCCGAACACTGAAGCTTTCTTT; CDR3 protein: CASGLVRRPNTEAFF
V gene: TRBV7-9; D gene: TRBD1; clone size: .; J gene: TRBJ1-1; CDR3 DNA: TGTGCCAGCAGCTTAGCGACACAGGGGCCCGGCACTGAAGCTTTCTTT; CDR3 protein: CASSLATQGPGTEAFF
V gene: TRBV15; D gene: .; clone size: .; J gene: TRBJ1-4; CDR3 DNA: TGTGCCACCAGCAGAGATGTGGACTTTTTTGAAAAACTGTTTTTT; CDR3 protein: CATSRDVDFFEKLFF
V gene: TRBV5-1; D gene: TRBD1; clone size: .; J gene: TRBJ2-7; CDR3 DNA: TGCGCCAGCAGCTCCGGGACAGGGAGTTACGAGCAGTACTTC; CDR3 protein: CASSSGTGSYEQYF
V gene: TRBV9; D gene: TRBD1; clone size: few; J gene: TRBJ1-3; CDR3 DNA: TGTGCCAGCAGCCCACACGTGGGGGGACAGGGGTCCTCTGGAAACACCATATATTTT; CDR3 protein: CASSPHVGGQGSSGNTIYF
V gene: TRBV7-8; D gene: .; clone size: .; J gene: TRBJ2-5; CDR3 DNA: TGTGCCAGCAGCTGGCCCGGGACAACAATAGGAGGGACCCAGTACTTC; CDR3 protein: CASSWPGTTIGGTQYF
V gene: TRBV7-8; D gene: .; clone size: few; J gene: TRBJ2-2; CDR3 DNA: TGTGCCAGCAGCACACCGAGGGTAGCCGGGGAGCTGTTTTTT; CDR3 protein: CASSTPRVAGELFF
V gene: TRBV4-1; D gene: .; clone size: .; J gene: TRBJ1-2; CDR3 DNA: TGCGCCAGCAGCCCCATGGACAAACCGCGGGGCTACACCTTC; CDR3 protein: CASSPMDKPRGYTF
V gene: TRBV2; D gene: TRBD2; clone size: once; J gene: TRBJ2-1; CDR3 DNA: TGTGCCAGCACTGCCACTAGCGGGGGGGCTAAGGAGCAGTTCTTC; CDR3 protein: CASTATSGGAKEQFF
V gene: TRBV27; D gene: TRBD1; clone size: .; J gene: TRBJ2-1; CDR3 DNA: TGTGCCAGCAGTTCCCCTCGGTTGGCAGGGGGCGGGAATGAGCAGTTCTTC; CDR3 protein: CASSSPRLAGGGNEQFF
V gene: TRBV19; D gene: .; clone size: .; J gene: TRBJ2-3; CDR3 DNA: TGTGCCAGTAGTGTACCCGGGGGCACAGATACGCAGTATTTT; CDR3 protein: CASSVPGGTDTQYF
V gene: TRBV3-1/TRBV3-2; D gene: TRBD1; clone size: few; J gene: TRBJ1-5; CDR3 DNA: TGTGCCAGCGGTTCAGGACAGGGGGCAGGACAGCCCCAGCATTTT; CDR3 protein: CASGSGQGAGQPQHF
V gene: TRBV24-1; D gene: .; clone size: .; J gene: TRBJ2-3; CDR3 DNA: TGTGCCACCAGTGATTTAAGGGGAGGTGGCACAGATACGCAGTATTTT; CDR3 protein: CATSDLRGGGTDTQYF
V gene: TRBV7-2; D gene: .; clone size: .; J gene: TRBJ2-7; CDR3 DNA: TGTGCCAGCAGCTTAGCCGCCGGGGGCTACGAGCAGTACTTC; CDR3 protein: CASSLAAGGYEQYF
V gene: TRBV28; D gene: TRBD2; clone size: .; J gene: TRBJ2-3; CDR3 DNA: TGTGCCAGCAGTTATGGGATCCGGACTAGCGGCACAGATACGCAGTATTTT; CDR3 protein: CASSYGIRTSGTDTQYF
V gene: TRBV2; D gene: .; clone size: few; J gene: TRBJ1-1; CDR3 DNA: TGTGCCAGCAGTCAAACCTCAGGGGCCGTGAACACTGAAGCTTTCTTT; CDR3 protein: CASSQTSGAVNTEAFF
V gene: TRBV7-9; D gene: .; clone size: .; J gene: TRBJ2-3; CDR3 DNA: TGTGCCAGCAGCTTAGTCGTGGAGTGGGGCACAGATACGCAGTATTTT; CDR3 protein: CASSLVVEWGTDTQYF
V gene: TRBV9; D gene: TRBD2; clone size: .; J gene: TRBJ2-1; CDR3 DNA: TGTGCCAGCAGCGCTAGCGGGGCACTTTCCTACAATGAGCAGTTCTTC; CDR3 protein: CASSASGALSYNEQFF
V gene: TRBV13; D gene: .; clone size: .; J gene: TRBJ2-5; CDR3 DNA: TGTGCCAGCAGTTCCCAGGGAGAGACCCAGTACTTC; CDR3 protein: CASSSQGETQYF
V gene: TRBV3-1/TRBV3-2; D gene: TRBD2; clone size: .; J gene: TRBJ2-3; CDR3 DNA: TGTGCCAGCAGCTCTAGGCTAGCGGGGGATCTCACAGATACGCAGTATTTT; CDR3 protein: CASSSRLAGDLTDTQYF
V gene: TRBV28; D gene: .; clone size: .; J gene: TRBJ2-1; CDR3 DNA: TGTGCCAGCAGTCCCTCGCAAGCGGCCCCCTACAATGAGCAGTTCTTC; CDR3 protein: CASSPSQAAPYNEQFF
V gene: TRBV2; D gene: .; clone size: .; J gene: TRBJ1-6; CDR3 DNA: TGTGCCAGCAGAATGTATATCTCTAATTCACCCCTCCACTTT; CDR3 protein: CASRMYISNSPLHF
V gene: TRBV3-1/TRBV3-2; D gene: TRBD1; clone size: once; J gene: TRBJ2-5; CDR3 DNA: TGTGCCAGCAGCCTTCTCAGGGGGCGATCTGAGACCCAGTACTTC; CDR3 protein: CASSLLRGRSETQYF
V gene: TRBV27; D gene: TRBD2; clone size: once; J gene: TRBJ2-1; CDR3 DNA: TGTGCCAGCAGTACACTAGCGGGAGCCTACAATGAGCAGTTCTTC; CDR3 protein: CASSTLAGAYNEQFF
V gene: TRBV5-1; D gene: .; clone size: once; J gene: TRBJ2-1; CDR3 DNA: TGCGCCAGCAGATTATACAATGAGCAGTTCTTC; CDR3 protein: CASRLYNEQFF
V gene: TRBV7-9; D gene: .; clone size: .; J gene: TRBJ1-2; CDR3 DNA: TGTGCCAGCAGTTTTGACAGCAACTATGGCTACACCTTC; CDR3 protein: CASSFDSNYGYTF
V gene: TRBV3-1/TRBV3-2; D gene: .; clone size: .; J gene: TRBJ2-4; CDR3 DNA: TGTGCCAGCAGCCAAGGGACTAACAAAAACATTCAGTACTTC; CDR3 protein: CASSQGTNKNIQYF
V gene: TRBV3-1/TRBV3-2; D gene: .; clone size: .; J gene: TRBJ2-5; CDR3 DNA: TGTGCCAGCAGCGACCAGGGTTTGGATCAAGAGACCCAGTACTTC; CDR3 protein: CASSDQGLDQETQYF
V gene: TRBV12-3/TRBV12-4; D gene: .; clone size: .; J gene: TRBJ1-5; CDR3 DNA: TGTGCCAGCAGCTACTCAAATCAGCCCCAGCATTTT; CDR3 protein: CASSYSNQPQHF